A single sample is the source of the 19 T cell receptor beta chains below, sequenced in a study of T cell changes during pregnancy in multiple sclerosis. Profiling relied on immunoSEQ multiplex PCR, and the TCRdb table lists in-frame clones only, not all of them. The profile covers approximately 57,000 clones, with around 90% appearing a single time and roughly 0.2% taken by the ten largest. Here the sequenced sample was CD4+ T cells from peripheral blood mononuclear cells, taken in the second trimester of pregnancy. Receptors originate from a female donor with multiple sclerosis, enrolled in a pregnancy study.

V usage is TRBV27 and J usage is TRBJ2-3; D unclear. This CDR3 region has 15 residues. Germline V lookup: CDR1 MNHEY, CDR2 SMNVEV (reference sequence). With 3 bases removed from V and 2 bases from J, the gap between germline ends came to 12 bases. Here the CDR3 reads CASSFGKLTTDTQYF. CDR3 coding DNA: TGTGCCAGCAGTTTTGGCAAATTAACCACAGATACGCAGTATTTT.

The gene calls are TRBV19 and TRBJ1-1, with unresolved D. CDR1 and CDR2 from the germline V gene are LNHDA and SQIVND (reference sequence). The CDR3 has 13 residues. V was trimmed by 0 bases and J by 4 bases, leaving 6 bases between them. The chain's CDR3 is CASSIERRTEAFF. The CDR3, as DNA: TGTGCCAGTAGTATAGAGCGGCGCACTGAAGCTTTCTTT.

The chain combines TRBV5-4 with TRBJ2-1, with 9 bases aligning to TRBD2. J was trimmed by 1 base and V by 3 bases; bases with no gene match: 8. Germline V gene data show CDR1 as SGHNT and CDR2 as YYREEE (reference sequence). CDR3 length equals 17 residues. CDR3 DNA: TGTGCCAGCAGCTCCGGCGCAGCGGGAGGATCCTACAATGAGCAGTTCTTC. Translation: CASSSGAAGGSYNEQFF.

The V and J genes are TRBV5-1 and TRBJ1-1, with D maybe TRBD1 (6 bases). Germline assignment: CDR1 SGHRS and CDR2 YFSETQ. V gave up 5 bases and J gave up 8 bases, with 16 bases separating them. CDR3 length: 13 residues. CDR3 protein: CASSLGGGTEAFF. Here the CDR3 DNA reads TGCGCCAGCAGTCTGGGGGGGGGCACGGAAGCTTTCTTT.

The CDR3 coding sequence is TGTGCCAGCAGCAAACTAGCGGGGGGACAGAACACCGGGGAGCTGTTTTTT. Amino acid sequence: CASSKLAGGQNTGELFF. The rearrangement uses TRBV27 and TRBJ2-2, with 12 nucleotides matching TRBD2. Germline V lookup: CDR1 MNHEY, CDR2 SMNVEV (reference sequence). The CDR3 covers 17 residues. V shed 6 bases, J shed 1 base, and the junction held 6 bases outside the gene matches.

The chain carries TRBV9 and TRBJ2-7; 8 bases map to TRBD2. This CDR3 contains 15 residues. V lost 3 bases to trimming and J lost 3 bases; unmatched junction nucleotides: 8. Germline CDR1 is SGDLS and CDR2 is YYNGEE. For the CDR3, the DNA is TGTGCCAGCAGCGGGACTCCCGGGGGGGGCTACGAGCAGTACTTC. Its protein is CASSGTPGGGYEQYF.

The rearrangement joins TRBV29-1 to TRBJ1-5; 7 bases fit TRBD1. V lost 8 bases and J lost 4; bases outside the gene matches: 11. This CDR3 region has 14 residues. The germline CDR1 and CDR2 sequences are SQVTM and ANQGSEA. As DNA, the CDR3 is TGCAGCATTCGTACAGGGGTCCCTAATCAGCCCCAGCATTTT. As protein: CSIRTGVPNQPQHF.

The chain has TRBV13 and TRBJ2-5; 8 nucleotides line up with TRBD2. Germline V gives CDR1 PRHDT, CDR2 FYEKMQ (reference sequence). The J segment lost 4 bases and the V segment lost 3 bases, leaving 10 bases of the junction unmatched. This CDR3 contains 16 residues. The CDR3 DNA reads TGTGCCAGCAGCTTTTACGCGGGGGGATTGGGAGAGACCCAGTACTTC. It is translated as CASSFYAGGLGETQYF.

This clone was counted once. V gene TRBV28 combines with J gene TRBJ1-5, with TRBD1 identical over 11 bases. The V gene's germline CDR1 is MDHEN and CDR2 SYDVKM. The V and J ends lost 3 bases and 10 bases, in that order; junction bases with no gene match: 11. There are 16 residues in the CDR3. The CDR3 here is CASSLVGTGGSIPQHF. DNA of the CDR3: TGTGCCAGCAGTTTGGTCGGGACAGGGGGTTCGATTCCCCAGCATTTT.

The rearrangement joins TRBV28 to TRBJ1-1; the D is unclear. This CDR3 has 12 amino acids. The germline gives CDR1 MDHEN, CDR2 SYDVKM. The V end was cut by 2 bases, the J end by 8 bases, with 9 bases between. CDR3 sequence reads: CASSLRLAEAFF. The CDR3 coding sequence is TGTGCCAGCAGTTTACGTTTGGCAGAAGCTTTCTTT.

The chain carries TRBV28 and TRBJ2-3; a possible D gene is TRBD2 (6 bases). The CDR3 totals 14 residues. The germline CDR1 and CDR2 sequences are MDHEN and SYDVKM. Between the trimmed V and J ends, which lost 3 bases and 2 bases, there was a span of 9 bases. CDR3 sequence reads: CASSFAGLTDTQYF. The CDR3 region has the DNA TGTGCCAGCAGTTTTGCGGGGCTCACAGATACGCAGTATTTT.

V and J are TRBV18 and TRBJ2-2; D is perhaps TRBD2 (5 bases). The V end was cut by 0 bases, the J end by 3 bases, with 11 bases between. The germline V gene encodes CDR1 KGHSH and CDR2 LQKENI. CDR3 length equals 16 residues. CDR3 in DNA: TGTGCCAGCTCACCACCGACCGGGGTAGACACCGGGGAGCTGTTTTTT. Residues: CASSPPTGVDTGELFF.

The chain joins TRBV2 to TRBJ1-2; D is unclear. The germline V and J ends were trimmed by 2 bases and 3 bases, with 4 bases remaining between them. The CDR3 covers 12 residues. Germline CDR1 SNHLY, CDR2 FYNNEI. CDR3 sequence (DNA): TGTGCCAGCAGTGAACTCGACTATGGCTACACCTTC. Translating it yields CASSELDYGYTF.

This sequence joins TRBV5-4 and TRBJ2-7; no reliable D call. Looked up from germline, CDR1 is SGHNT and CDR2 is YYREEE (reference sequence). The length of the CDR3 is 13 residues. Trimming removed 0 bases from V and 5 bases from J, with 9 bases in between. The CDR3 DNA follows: TGTGCCAGCAGCTTGGGGCCAAACAACGAGCAGTACTTC. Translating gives CASSLGPNNEQYF.

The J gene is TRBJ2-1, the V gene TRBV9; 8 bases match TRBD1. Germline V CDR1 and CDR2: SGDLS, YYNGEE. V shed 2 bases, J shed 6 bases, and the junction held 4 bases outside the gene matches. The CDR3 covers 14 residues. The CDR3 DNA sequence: TGTGCCAGCAGCGTGACTGACAGGGGCAATGAGCAGTTCTTC. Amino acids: CASSVTDRGNEQFF. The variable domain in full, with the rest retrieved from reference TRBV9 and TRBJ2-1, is DSGVTQTPKHLITATGQRVTLRCSPRSGDLSVYWYQQSLDQGLQFLIQYYNGEERAKGNILERFSAQQFPDLHSELNLSSLELGDSALYFCASSVTDRGNEQFFGPGTRLTVL.

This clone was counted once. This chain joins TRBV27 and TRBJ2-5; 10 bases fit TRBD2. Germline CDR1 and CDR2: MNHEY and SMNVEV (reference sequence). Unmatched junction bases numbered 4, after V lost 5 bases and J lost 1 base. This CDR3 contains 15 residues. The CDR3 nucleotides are TGTGCCAGCAGTCCCCGACTAGCGGGCCAAGAGACCCAGTACTTC. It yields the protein CASSPRLAGQETQYF.

CDR3 loop: CASSLIERGPTGELFF. The CDR3 nucleotides are TGCGCCAGCAGCCTGATCGAGCGGGGACCGACCGGGGAGCTGTTTTTT. The rearrangement uses TRBV5-1 and TRBJ2-2, with TRBD2 matching 7 bases. Losses at the gene ends were 4 bases for V and 5 bases for J; bases not matched to a gene: 11. The germline gives CDR1 SGHRS, CDR2 YFSETQ. This CDR3 spans 16 amino acids. The whole variable domain, remainder taken from reference TRBV5-1 and TRBJ2-2, is KAGVTQTPRYLIKTRGQQVTLSCSPISGHRSVSWYQQTPGQGLQFLFEYFSETQRNKGNFPGRFSGRQFSNSRSEMNVSTLELGDSALYLCASSLIERGPTGELFFGEGSRLTVL.

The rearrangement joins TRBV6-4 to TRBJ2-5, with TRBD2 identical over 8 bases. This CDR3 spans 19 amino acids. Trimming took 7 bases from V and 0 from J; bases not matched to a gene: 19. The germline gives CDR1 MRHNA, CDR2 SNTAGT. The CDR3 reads CASIIFDPSGTRYQETQYF. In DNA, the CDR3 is TGTGCCAGCATCATCTTCGATCCCTCCGGGACTAGGTACCAAGAGACCCAGTACTTC.

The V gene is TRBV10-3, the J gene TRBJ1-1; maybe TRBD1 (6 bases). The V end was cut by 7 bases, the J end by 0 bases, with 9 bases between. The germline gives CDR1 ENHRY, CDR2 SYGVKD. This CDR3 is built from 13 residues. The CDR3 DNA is TGTGCCATCACAGGGGTTTTGAACACTGAAGCTTTCTTT. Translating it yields CAITGVLNTEAFF.